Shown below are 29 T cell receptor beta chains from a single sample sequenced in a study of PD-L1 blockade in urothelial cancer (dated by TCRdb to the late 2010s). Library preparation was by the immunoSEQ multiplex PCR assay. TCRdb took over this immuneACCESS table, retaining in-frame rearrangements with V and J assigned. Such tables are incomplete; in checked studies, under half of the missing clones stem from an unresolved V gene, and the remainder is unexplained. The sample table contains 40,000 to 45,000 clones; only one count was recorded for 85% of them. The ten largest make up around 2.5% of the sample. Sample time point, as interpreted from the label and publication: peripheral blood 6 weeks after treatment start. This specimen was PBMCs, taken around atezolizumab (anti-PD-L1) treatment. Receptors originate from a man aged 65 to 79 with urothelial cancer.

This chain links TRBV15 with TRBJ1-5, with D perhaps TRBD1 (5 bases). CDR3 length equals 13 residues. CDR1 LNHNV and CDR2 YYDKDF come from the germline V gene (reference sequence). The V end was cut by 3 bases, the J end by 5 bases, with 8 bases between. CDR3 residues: CATSRSQDQPQHF. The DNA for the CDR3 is TGTGCCACCAGCAGGTCACAGGATCAGCCCCAGCATTTT.

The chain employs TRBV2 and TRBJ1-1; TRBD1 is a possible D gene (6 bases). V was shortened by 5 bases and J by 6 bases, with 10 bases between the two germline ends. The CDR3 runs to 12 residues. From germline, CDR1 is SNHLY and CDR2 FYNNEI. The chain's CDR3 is CASSQQGPEAFF. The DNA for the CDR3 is TGTGCCAGCAGTCAACAGGGCCCTGAAGCTTTCTTT.

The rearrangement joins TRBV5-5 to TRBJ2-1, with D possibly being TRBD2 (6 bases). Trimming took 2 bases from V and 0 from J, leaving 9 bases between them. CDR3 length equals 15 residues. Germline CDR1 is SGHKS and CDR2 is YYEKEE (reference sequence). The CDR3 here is CASSFDGSSYNEQFF. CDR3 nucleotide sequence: TGTGCCAGCAGCTTTGACGGGAGCTCCTACAATGAGCAGTTCTTC.

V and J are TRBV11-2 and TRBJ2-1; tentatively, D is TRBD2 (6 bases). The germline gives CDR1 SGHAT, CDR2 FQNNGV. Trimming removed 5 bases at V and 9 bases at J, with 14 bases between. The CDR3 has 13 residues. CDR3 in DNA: TGTGCCAGCAGCACAGACTGGGGGGTTGAGCAGTTCTTC. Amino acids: CASSTDWGVEQFF.

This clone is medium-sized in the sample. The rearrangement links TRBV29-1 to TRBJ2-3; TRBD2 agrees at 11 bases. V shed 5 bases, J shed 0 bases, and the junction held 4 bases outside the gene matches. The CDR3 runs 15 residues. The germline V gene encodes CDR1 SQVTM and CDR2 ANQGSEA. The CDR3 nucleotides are TGCAGCGTTCGGCGGACTAGCGGGAGCACAGATACGCAGTATTTT. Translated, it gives CSVRRTSGSTDTQYF.

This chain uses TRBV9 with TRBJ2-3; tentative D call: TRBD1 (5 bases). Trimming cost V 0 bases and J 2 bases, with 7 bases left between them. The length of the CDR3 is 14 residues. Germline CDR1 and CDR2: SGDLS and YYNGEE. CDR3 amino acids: CASSVGQNTDTQYF. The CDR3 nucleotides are TGTGCCAGCAGCGTAGGACAGAACACAGATACGCAGTATTTT. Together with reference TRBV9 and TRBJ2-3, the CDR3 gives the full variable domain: DSGVTQTPKHLITATGQRVTLRCSPRSGDLSVYWYQQSLDQGLQFLIQYYNGEERAKGNILERFSAQQFPDLHSELNLSSLELGDSALYFCASSVGQNTDTQYFGPGTRLTVL.

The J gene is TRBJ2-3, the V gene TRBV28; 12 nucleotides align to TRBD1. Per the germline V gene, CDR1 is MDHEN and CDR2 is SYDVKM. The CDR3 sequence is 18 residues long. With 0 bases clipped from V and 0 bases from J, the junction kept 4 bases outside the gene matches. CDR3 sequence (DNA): TGTGCCAGCAGTTTATGGGGACAGGGGGCTTCTAGCACAGATACGCAGTATTTT. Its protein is CASSLWGQGASSTDTQYF.

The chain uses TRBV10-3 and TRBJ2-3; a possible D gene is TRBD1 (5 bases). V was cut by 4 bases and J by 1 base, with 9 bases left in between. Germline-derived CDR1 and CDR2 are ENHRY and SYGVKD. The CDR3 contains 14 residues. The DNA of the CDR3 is TGTGCCATCAGTGGGCCAGGGCGCACAGATACGCAGTATTTT. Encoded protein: CAISGPGRTDTQYF.

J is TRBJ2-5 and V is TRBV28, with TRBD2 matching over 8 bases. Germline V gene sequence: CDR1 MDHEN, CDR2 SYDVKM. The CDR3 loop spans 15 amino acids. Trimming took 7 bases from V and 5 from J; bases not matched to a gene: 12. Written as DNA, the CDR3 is TGTGCCAGCACCAGTCCCGCGGGAGGTGGGGAGACCCAGTACTTC. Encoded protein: CASTSPAGGGETQYF.

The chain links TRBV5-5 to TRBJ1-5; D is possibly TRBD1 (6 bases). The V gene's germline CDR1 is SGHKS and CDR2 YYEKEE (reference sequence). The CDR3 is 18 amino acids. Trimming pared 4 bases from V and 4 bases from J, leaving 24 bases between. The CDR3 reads CASSAKPQVAGTNQPQHF. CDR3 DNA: TGTGCCAGCAGCGCTAAGCCCCAGGTAGCGGGGACAAATCAGCCCCAGCATTTT. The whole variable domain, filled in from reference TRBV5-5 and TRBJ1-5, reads DAGVTQSPTHLIKTRGQQVTLRCSPISGHKSVSWYQQVLGQGPQFIFQYYEKEERGRGNFPDRFSARQFPNYSSELNVNALLLGDSALYLCASSAKPQVAGTNQPQHFGDGTRLSIL.

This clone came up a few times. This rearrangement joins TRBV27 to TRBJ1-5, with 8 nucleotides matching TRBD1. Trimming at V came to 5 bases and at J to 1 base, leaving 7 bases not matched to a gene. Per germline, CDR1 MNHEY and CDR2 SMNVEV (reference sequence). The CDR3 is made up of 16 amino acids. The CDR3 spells CASSPWTGLSNQPQHF. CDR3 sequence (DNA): TGTGCCAGCAGTCCCTGGACAGGGTTAAGCAATCAGCCCCAGCATTTT.

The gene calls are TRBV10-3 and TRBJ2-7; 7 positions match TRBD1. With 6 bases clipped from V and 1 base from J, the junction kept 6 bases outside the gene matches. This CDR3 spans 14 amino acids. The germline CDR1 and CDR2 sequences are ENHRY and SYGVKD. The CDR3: CAISVDRESYEQYF. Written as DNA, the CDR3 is TGTGCCATCAGCGTCGACAGGGAATCCTACGAGCAGTACTTC.

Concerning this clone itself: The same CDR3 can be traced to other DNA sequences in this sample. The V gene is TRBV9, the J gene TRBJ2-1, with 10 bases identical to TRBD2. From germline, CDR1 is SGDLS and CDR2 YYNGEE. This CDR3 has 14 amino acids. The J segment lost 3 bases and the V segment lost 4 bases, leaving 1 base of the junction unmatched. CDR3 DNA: TGTGCCAGCAGCCCTAGCGGGGGCTACAATGAGCAGTTCTTC. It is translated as CASSPSGGYNEQFF.

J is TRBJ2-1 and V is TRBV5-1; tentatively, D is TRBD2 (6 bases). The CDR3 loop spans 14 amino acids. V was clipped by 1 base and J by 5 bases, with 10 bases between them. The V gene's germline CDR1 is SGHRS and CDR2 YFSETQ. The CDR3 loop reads CASSLIGSDNEQFF. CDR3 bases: TGCGCCAGCAGCTTGATCGGGAGTGACAATGAGCAGTTCTTC.

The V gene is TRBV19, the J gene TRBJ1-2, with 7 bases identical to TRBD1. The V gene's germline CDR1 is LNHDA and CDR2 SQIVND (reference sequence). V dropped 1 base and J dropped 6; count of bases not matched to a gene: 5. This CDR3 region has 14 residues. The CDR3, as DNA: TGTGCCAGTAGTATAGTCACAGGGGCGGATGGCTACACCTTC. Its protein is CASSIVTGADGYTF.

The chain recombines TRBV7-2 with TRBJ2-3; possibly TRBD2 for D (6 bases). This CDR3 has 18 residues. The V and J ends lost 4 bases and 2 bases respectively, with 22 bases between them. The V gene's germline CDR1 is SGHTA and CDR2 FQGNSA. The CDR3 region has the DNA TGTGCCAGCAGCTCATACCCGTCGGGTAGCGGAGCCACAGATACGCAGTATTTT. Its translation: CASSSYPSGSGATDTQYF. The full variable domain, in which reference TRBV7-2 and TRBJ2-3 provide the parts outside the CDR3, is GAGVSQSPSNKVTEKGKDVELRCDPISGHTALYWYRQSLGQGLEFLIYFQGNSAPDKSGLPSDRFSAERTGGSVSTLTIQRTQQEDSAVYLCASSSYPSGSGATDTQYFGPGTRLTVL.

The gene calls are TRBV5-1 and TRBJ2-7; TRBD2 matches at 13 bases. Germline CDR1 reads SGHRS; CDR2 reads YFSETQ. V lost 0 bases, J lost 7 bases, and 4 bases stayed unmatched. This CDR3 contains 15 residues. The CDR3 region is CASSLGQTSGGEQYF. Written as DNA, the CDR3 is TGCGCCAGCAGCTTGGGACAGACTAGCGGGGGGGAGCAGTACTTC.

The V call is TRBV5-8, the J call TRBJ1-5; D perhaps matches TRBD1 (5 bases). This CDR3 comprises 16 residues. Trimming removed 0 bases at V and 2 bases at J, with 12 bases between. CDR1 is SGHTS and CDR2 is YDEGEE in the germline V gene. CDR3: CASSLVGPGGNQPQHF. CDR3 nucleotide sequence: TGTGCCAGCAGCTTGGTAGGGCCGGGGGGCAATCAGCCCCAGCATTTT.

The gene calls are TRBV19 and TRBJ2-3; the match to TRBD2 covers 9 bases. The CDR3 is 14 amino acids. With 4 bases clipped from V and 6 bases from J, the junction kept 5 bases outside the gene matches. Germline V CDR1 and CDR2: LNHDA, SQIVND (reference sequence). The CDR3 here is CASSNAGGPDTQYF. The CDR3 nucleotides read TGTGCCAGTAGTAATGCGGGAGGGCCGGATACGCAGTATTTT.

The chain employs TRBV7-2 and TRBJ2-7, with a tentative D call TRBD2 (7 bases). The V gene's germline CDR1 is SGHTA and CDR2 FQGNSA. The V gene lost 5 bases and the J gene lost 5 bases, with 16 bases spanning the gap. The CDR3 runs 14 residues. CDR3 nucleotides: TGTGCCAGCAGCAGGGTGGGAGGGGACAACGAGCAGTACTTC. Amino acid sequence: CASSRVGGDNEQYF.

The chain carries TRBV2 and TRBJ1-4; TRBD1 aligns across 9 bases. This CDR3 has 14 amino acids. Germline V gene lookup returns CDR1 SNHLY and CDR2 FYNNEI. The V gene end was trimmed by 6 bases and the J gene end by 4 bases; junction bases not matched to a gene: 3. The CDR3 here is CASSEGQGNEKLFF. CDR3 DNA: TGTGCCAGCAGCGAGGGACAGGGTAATGAAAAACTGTTTTTT.

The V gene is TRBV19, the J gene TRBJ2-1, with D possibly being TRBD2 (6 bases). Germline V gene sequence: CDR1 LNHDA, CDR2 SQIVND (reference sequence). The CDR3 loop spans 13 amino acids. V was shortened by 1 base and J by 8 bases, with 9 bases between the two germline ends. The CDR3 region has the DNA TGTGCCAGTAGTATAGGACTAGGGGATGAGCAGTTCTTC. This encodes CASSIGLGDEQFF.

The CDR3 region has the DNA TGTGCCAGCTCACCAATCAGGTCCAATGAGCAGTTCTTC. This sequence encodes CASSPIRSNEQFF. This chain uses TRBV18 with TRBJ2-1; D gene ambiguous. The germline gives CDR1 KGHSH, CDR2 LQKENI. CDR3 length equals 13 residues. The ends were cut back, 2 bases at V and 6 bases at J, with 8 bases in the middle.

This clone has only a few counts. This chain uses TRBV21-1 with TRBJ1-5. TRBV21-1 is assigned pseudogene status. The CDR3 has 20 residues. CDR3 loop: CASSKVGGQARAMGNQPQHF. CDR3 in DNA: TGTGCCAGCAGCAAAGTCGGGGGGCAGGCGAGGGCTATGGGCAATCAGCCCCAGCATTTT.

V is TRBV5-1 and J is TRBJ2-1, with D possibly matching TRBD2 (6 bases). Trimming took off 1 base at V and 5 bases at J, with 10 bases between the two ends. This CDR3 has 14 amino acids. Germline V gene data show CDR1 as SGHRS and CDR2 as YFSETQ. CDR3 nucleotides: TGCGCCAGCAGCTTGATCGCGGGGAACAATGAGCAGTTCTTC. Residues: CASSLIAGNNEQFF.

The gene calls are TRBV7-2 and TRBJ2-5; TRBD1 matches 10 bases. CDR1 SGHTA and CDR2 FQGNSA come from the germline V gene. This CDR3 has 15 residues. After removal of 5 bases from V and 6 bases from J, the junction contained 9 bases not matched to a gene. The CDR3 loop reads CASSKTTGGRKTQYF. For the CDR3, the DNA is TGTGCCAGCAGCAAAACGACAGGGGGCAGAAAGACCCAGTACTTC.

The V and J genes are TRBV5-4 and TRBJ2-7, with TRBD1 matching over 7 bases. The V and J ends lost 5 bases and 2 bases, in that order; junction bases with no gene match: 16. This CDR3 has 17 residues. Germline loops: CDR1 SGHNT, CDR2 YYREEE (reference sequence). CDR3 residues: CASRMDRSRGETYEQYF. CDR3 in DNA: TGTGCCAGCAGGATGGACAGGAGCAGAGGAGAAACCTACGAGCAGTACTTC.

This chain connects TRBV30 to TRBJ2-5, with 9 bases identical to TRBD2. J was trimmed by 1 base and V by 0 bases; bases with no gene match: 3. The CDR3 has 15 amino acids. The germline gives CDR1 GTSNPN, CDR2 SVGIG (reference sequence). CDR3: CAWSVGSGGQETQYF. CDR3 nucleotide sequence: TGTGCCTGGAGTGTGGGTAGCGGGGGCCAAGAGACCCAGTACTTC.

CDR3 DNA: TGTGCCATCAGTGCCGACAATGAGCAGTTCTTC. It specifies CAISADNEQFF. The V and J genes are TRBV10-3 and TRBJ2-1; no clear D. V lost 4 bases and J 5 bases, leaving 3 bases between the germline ends. The CDR3 spans 11 residues. The germline V gene encodes CDR1 ENHRY and CDR2 SYGVKD.